Below, 23 T cell receptor beta chains from the same sample are listed, as sequenced in a study of molecular identifiers for immune sequencing clone quantification. TCRdb analysed the PCR reads with MiXCR anew, one entry per CDR3 protein. The sample records tens of thousands of distinct CDR3 sequences, roughly 23% being singletons. Sequenced input: naive CD8+ T cells from blood, with Jurkat cell RNA spiked in. Regarding subset: FACS-sorted CD8+CD4-CCR7+CD45RA+ naive T cells. The receptors were gathered from a human donor in good health. Some libraries in this study had Jurkat cell RNA spiked in.

This clonotype was recorded at least ten times. This chain joins TRBV5-6 and TRBJ2-7, with unresolved D. V was clipped by 0 bases and J by 5 bases, with 12 bases between them. The CDR3 is made up of 14 amino acids. Germline CDR1 is SGHDT and CDR2 is YYEEEE. The CDR3 sequence is CASSLVSRVDEQYF. CDR3 bases: TGTGCCAGCAGCTTGGTTTCTAGGGTCGACGAGCAGTACTTC.

Ten or more counts support this clonotype. The J gene is TRBJ2-1, the V gene TRBV20-1; 10 nucleotides match TRBD2. CDR3 length: 16 amino acids. J gave up 2 bases and V 5 bases, and 9 bases lay outside the gene matches. Germline CDR1 and CDR2: DFQATT and SNEGSKA (reference sequence). CDR3 sequence reads: CSALSGRAPPYNEQFF. The CDR3 nucleotides read TGCAGTGCTCTAAGCGGGAGGGCTCCCCCCTACAATGAGCAGTTCTTC.

The chain uses TRBV27 and TRBJ1-5, with D tentatively TRBD1 (5 bases). The V gene's germline CDR1 is MNHEY and CDR2 SMNVEV (reference sequence). The CDR3 is made up of 17 amino acids. Trimming shortened V by 1 base and J by 4 bases, and 17 bases separated the two germline ends. The CDR3 region has the DNA TGTGCCAGCAGTTTATTGACCCCCCAAGGGGTTAATCAGCCCCAGCATTTT. Protein sequence: CASSLLTPQGVNQPQHF.

Only one count was recorded for this clonotype. Germline is not matched at one junction end, which may reflect a read error. The chain is built from TRBV12-3 or TRBV12-4 and TRBJ2-3, with TRBD2 matching over 16 bases. CDR3 length equals 17 residues. The CDR3 bases are TGTGCCAGCAGTCTCGGGACTAGCGGGGGGGCGGTAGATACGCGGTATTTT. It codes for CASSLGTSGGAVDTRYF.

Regarding this clonotype: Being one base from a much bigger clone, this may be a read error. The CDR3 does not close with the conserved phenylalanine or tryptophan, likely indicating a read error. The chain carries TRBV5-5 and TRBJ1-5, with D unclear. In germline, CDR1 is SGHKS, CDR2 YYEKEE (reference sequence). The V and J ends lost 4 bases and 1 base respectively, with 9 bases between them. The CDR3 has 14 amino acids. CDR3 bases: TGTGCCAGCAGCCTGGAGTGGAGCAATCAGCCCCAGCATCTT. It is translated as CASSLEWSNQPQHL.

The table lists this clonotype with many counts. V and J are TRBV6-6 and TRBJ2-4; D gene ambiguous. The V end lost 0 bases, the J end lost 9 bases, and 9 bases lay between the germline ends. This CDR3 has 13 amino acids. Germline CDR1 MNHNY, CDR2 SVGAGI (reference sequence). The CDR3 coding sequence is TGTGCCAGCAGTTACTCAACTTTCGGCATTCAGTACTTC. Protein product: CASSYSTFGIQYF.

This clonotype was seen repeatedly, ten times or more. This rearrangement joins TRBV4-3 to TRBJ2-7, with 14 bases lining up with TRBD2. The CDR3 is made up of 16 amino acids. The germline V gene has CDR1 LGHNA and CDR2 YSLEER. Trimming at V came to 0 bases and at J to 4 bases, leaving 2 bases not matched to a gene. CDR3 amino acids: CASSQDRTSGRYEQYF. The CDR3 DNA reads TGCGCCAGCAGCCAAGATCGGACTAGCGGGAGGTACGAGCAGTACTTC.

This clonotype was found many times. J is TRBJ1-2 and V is TRBV13; D not certain. The V gene lost 6 bases and the J gene lost 5 bases, with 22 bases spanning the gap. Germline loops: CDR1 PRHDT, CDR2 FYEKMQ (reference sequence). CDR3 length: 16 amino acids. In DNA, the CDR3 is TGTGCCAGCAGTCCTCCTGTCGGTATAACTGGTTATGGCTACACCTTC. Its translation is CASSPPVGITGYGYTF.

To note about this clonotype: This may arise from a read error, as a much more abundant clone is one base away. The chain employs TRBV28 and TRBJ1-1, with D maybe TRBD1 (6 bases). The ends were cut back, 3 bases at V and 8 bases at J, with 16 bases in the middle. The CDR3 length is 14 residues. Per the germline V gene, CDR1 is MDHEN and CDR2 is SYDVKM. The CDR3 DNA reads as TGTGCCAGCAGTTTTAGGGGGGGGCAGGGCGAAGCTTTCTTT. It codes for CASSFRGGQGEAFF. Filled out from reference TRBV28 and TRBJ1-1, the complete variable domain reads DVKVTQSSRYLVKRTGEKVFLECVQDMDHENMFWYRQDPGLGLRLIYFSYDVKMKEKGDIPEGYSVSREKKERFSLILESASTNQTSMYLCASSFRGGQGEAFFGQGTRLTVV.

This clonotype has ten or more counts. The gene calls are TRBV9 and TRBJ2-5; D ambiguous. Per the germline V gene, CDR1 is SGDLS and CDR2 is YYNGEE. The CDR3 has 15 residues. With 0 bases removed from V and 4 bases from J, the gap between germline ends came to 13 bases. This CDR3 reads CASSVVGDPRETQYF. CDR3 bases: TGTGCCAGCAGCGTAGTCGGTGACCCGAGAGAGACCCAGTACTTC.

Regarding this clonotype: No conserved phenylalanine or tryptophan ends this CDR3, so it is likely a read error. CDR3 bases: TGTGCCAGCAGCTTGTACCTAGCGGGAGTCGCAGATACGCAGTATTCT. It codes for CASSLYLAGVADTQYS. V is TRBV5-6 and J is TRBJ2-3; 10 bases map to TRBD2. Per the germline V gene, CDR1 is SGHDT and CDR2 is YYEEEE. The V segment lost 1 base and the J segment 4 bases; nucleotides outside the gene matches: 6. The CDR3 extends over 16 amino acids.

This clonotype has at least ten counts. The chain links TRBV27 to TRBJ2-5, with 8 nucleotides matching TRBD1. The germline V gene encodes CDR1 MNHEY and CDR2 SMNVEV (reference sequence). The CDR3 contains 13 residues. V shed 3 bases, J shed 3 bases, and the junction held 0 bases outside the gene matches. CDR3 nucleotides: TGTGCCAGCAGTTTGGACAGGGAAGAGACCCAGTACTTC. Encoded protein: CASSLDREETQYF.

Many counts were recorded for this clonotype. The chain recombines TRBV13 with TRBJ1-5; the match to TRBD1 covers 8 bases. The length of the CDR3 is 17 residues. Germline CDR1 reads PRHDT; CDR2 reads FYEKMQ (reference sequence). V lost 5 bases, J lost 4 bases, and 13 bases stayed unmatched. CDR3 region: CASSPAWDRLGNQPQHF. In DNA form, the CDR3 reads TGTGCCAGCAGCCCCGCTTGGGACAGGCTAGGTAATCAGCCCCAGCATTTT.

This clonotype was detected ten times or more. The gene calls are TRBV29-1 and TRBJ2-7, with TRBD1 as a possible D gene (6 bases). This CDR3 region has 16 residues. The germline V gene encodes CDR1 SQVTM and CDR2 ANQGSEA. V was shortened by 2 bases and J by 2 bases, with 19 bases between the two germline ends. CDR3 region: CSVELLTTGPPYEQYF. The CDR3 region has the DNA TGCAGCGTTGAATTGCTCACGACAGGTCCTCCCTACGAGCAGTACTTC.

This clonotype was found many times. The rearrangement links TRBV3-1 to TRBJ1-1; D is unresolved. Germline values: CDR1 LGHDT, CDR2 YNNKEL (reference sequence). This CDR3 is built from 13 residues. Trimming removed 0 bases at V and 11 bases at J, with 13 bases between. The CDR3 protein is CASSQDWASRAFF. The CDR3 bases are TGTGCCAGCAGCCAAGACTGGGCGTCGCGTGCTTTCTTT.

This chain links TRBV12-5 with TRBJ1-1, with D hard to call. The CDR3 runs 12 residues. Germline V CDR1 and CDR2: LGHNT, FRNRAP. Trimming took 2 bases from V and 6 from J, leaving 7 bases between them. The CDR3 loop is CASGLMVAEAFF. CDR3 nucleotides: TGTGCTAGTGGTTTGATGGTGGCTGAAGCTTTCTTT.

On this clonotype itself: At one boundary the junction diverges from the germline segment, which might be a read error. This sequence joins TRBV2 and TRBJ2-5, with 8 bases lining up with TRBD2. Per germline, CDR1 SNHLY and CDR2 FYNNEI. The CDR3 runs to 13 residues. The CDR3 bases are TGTGCCAGCAAAGTAGCGGGAAAAGAGACCCTGTACTTC. Protein: CASKVAGKETLYF.

Turning to this clonotype: Just one base apart from a much larger clone, this may be a read error. V and J are TRBV29-1 and TRBJ2-7, with 8 bases lining up with TRBD1. CDR3 length equals 13 residues. Germline CDR1 and CDR2: SQVTM and ANQGSEA. In nucleotides, the CDR3 is TGCGGCGTCGGGACAGGAGACCTCTACGAGCAGTACTTC. Translation: CGVGTGDLYEQYF.

The chain is built from TRBV7-9 and TRBJ1-1; D is undetermined. This CDR3 has 13 residues. The germline V gene encodes CDR1 SEHNR and CDR2 FQNEAQ (reference sequence). Between the trimmed V and J ends, which lost 4 bases and 4 bases, there was a span of 10 bases. The chain's CDR3 is CASSWALGTEAFF. CDR3 in DNA: TGTGCCAGCAGCTGGGCTTTGGGCACTGAAGCTTTCTTT.

Concerning this clonotype: An end of the junction does not agree with germline; a read error may underlie this. The genes are TRBV19 and TRBJ2-2; perhaps TRBD1 as D (5 bases). CDR3 length: 14 residues. Per the germline V gene, CDR1 is LNHDA and CDR2 is SQIVND (reference sequence). The chain's CDR3 is CSSSPGPNSGELFF. Here the CDR3 DNA reads TGTTCCAGTAGTCCAGGGCCGAATTCCGGGGAGCTGTTTTTT.

This clonotype was recorded at least ten times. The gene calls are TRBV5-1 and TRBJ2-3; the match to TRBD1 covers 9 bases. Unmatched junction bases numbered 5, after V lost 0 bases and J lost 3 bases. This CDR3 has 16 amino acids. The germline V gene has CDR1 SGHRS and CDR2 YFSETQ. DNA for the CDR3: TGCGCCAGCAGCTTGGCCGGGACAGGGACAACAGATACGCAGTATTTT. Protein product: CASSLAGTGTTDTQYF.

The chain is built from TRBV4-3 and TRBJ2-3; 9 bases align to TRBD2. The V segment lost 0 bases and the J segment 4 bases; nucleotides outside the gene matches: 5. CDR3 length: 16 residues. CDR1 and CDR2 from the germline V gene are LGHNA and YSLEER. CDR3 loop: CASSQEVLAGADTQYF. CDR3 coding DNA: TGCGCCAGCAGCCAAGAGGTACTAGCGGGCGCAGATACGCAGTATTTT.

This clonotype has ten or more counts. The J gene is TRBJ2-7, the V gene TRBV7-6; D is perhaps TRBD1 (6 bases). This CDR3 has 14 residues. V was cut by 1 base and J by 1 base, with 8 bases left in between. Germline CDR1 and CDR2: SGHVS and FNYEAQ. The CDR3 region is CASSLDRASYEQYF. The DNA for the CDR3 is TGTGCCAGCAGCTTAGACAGGGCGTCCTACGAGCAGTACTTC.